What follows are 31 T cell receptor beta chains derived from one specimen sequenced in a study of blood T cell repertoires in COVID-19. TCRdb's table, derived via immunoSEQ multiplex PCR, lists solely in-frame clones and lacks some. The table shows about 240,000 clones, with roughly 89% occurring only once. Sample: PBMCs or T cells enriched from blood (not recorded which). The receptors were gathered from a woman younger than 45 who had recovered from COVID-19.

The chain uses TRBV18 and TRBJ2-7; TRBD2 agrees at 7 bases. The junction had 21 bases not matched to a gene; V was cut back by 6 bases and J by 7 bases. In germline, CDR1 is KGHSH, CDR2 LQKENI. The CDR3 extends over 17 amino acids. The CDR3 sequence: CASSLKVQGGSRLEQYF. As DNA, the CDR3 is TGTGCCAGCTCCCTTAAGGTGCAGGGCGGGAGCCGCCTGGAGCAGTACTTC.

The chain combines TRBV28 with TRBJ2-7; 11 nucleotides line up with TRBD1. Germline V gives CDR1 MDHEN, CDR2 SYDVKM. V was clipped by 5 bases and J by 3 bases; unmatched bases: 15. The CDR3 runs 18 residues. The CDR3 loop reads CASSLHEPRDRGDYEQYF. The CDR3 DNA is TGTGCCAGCAGTCTACACGAGCCTCGGGACAGGGGGGACTACGAGCAGTACTTC.

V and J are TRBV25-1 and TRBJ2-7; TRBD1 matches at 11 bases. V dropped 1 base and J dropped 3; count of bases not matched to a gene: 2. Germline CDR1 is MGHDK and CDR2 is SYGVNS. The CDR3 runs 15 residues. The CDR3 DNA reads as TGTGCCAGCAGTGAATTTGGGACAGGGGGCTACGAGCAGTACTTC. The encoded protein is CASSEFGTGGYEQYF.

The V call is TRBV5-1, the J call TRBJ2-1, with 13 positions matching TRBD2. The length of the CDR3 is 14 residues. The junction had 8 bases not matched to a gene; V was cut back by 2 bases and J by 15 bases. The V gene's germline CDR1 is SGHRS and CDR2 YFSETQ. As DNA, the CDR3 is TGCGCCAGCAGCTTTAGACTAGCGGGAGGAATAGTGTTCTTC. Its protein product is CASSFRLAGGIVFF.

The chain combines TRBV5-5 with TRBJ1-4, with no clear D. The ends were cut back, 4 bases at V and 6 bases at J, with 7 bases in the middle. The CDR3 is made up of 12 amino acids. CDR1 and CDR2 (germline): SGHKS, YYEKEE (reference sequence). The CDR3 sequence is CASSPRDEKLFF. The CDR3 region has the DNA TGTGCCAGCAGCCCCCGTGATGAAAAACTGTTTTTT.

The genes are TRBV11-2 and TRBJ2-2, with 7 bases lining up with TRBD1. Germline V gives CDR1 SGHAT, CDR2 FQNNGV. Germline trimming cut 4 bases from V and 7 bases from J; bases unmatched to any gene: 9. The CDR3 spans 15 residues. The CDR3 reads CASSSIRGSGGELFF. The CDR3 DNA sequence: TGTGCCAGCAGCTCAATCAGGGGGTCGGGCGGGGAGCTGTTTTTT.

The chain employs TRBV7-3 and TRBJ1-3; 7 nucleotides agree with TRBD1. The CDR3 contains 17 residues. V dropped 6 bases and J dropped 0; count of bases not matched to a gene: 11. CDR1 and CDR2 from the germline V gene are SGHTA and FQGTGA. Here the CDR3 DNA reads TGTGCCAGCAGGCCAGACGACAGGGCCCTCTCTGGAAACACCATATATTTT. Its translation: CASRPDDRALSGNTIYF.

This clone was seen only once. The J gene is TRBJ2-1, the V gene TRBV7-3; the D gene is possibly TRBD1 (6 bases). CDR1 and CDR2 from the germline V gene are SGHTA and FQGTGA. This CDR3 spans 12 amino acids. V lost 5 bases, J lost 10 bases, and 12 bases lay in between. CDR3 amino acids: CASSQDSQEQFF. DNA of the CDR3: TGTGCCAGCAGCCAGGACAGCCAAGAGCAGTTCTTC.

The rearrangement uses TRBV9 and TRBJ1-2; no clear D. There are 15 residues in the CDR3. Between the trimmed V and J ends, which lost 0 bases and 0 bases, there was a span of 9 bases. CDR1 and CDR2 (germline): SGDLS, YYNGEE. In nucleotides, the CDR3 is TGTGCCAGCAGCGTAGCGGACTTCCCTAACTATGGCTACACCTTC. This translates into CASSVADFPNYGYTF.

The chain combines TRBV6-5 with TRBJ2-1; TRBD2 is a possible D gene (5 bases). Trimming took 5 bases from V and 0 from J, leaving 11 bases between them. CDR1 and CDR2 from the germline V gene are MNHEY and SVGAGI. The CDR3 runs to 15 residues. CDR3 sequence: CASSPQRSSYNEQFF. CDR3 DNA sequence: TGTGCCAGCAGTCCCCAGCGGAGCTCCTACAATGAGCAGTTCTTC.

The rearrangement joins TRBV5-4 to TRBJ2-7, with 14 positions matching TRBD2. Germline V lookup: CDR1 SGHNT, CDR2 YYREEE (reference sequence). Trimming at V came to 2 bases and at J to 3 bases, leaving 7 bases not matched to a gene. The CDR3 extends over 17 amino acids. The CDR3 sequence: CASSLGTSGRFRYEQYF. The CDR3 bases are TGTGCCAGCAGCTTAGGGACTAGCGGGAGATTTCGCTACGAGCAGTACTTC. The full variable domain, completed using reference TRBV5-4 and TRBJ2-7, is ETGVTQSPTHLIKTRGQQVTLRCSSQSGHNTVSWYQQALGQGPQFIFQYYREEENGRGNFPPRFSGLQFPNYSSELNVNALELDDSALYLCASSLGTSGRFRYEQYFGPGTRLTVT.

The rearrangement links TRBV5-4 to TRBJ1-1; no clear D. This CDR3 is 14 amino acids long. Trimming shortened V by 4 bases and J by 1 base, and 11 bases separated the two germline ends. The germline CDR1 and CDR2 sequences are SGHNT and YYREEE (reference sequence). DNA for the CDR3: TGTGCCAGCAGCCCCTCGAGCGGGAACACTGAAGCTTTCTTT. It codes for CASSPSSGNTEAFF.

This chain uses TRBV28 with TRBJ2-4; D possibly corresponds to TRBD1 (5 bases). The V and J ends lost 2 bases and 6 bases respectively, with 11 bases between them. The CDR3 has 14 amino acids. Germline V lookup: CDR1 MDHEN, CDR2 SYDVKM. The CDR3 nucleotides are TGTGCCAGCAGTTTAAACCCAGGGCGAAACATTCAGTACTTC. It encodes CASSLNPGRNIQYF.

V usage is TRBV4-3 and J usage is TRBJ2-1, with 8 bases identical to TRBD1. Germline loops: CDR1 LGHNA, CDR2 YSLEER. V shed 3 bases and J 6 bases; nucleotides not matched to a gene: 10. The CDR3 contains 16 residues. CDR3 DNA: TGCGCCAGCAGCCAGGGGGACAGGTATTTCCGCAATGAGCAGTTCTTC. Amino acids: CASSQGDRYFRNEQFF.

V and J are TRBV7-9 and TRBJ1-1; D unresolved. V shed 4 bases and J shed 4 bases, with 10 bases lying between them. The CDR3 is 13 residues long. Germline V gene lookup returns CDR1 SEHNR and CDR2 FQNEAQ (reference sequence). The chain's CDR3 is CASSSGFLTEAFF. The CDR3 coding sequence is TGTGCCAGCAGCTCAGGTTTTCTCACTGAAGCTTTCTTT.

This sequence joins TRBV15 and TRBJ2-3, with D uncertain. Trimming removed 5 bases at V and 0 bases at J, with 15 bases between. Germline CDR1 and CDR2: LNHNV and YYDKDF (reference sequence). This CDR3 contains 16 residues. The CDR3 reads CATSPSKVLSTDTQYF. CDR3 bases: TGTGCCACCAGCCCTAGTAAAGTCCTAAGCACAGATACGCAGTATTTT.

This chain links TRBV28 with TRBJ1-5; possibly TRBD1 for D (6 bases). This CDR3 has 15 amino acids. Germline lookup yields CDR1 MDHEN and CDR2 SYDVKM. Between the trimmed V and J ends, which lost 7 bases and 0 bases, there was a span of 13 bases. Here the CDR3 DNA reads TGTGCCAGCAACGAATCACAGGGTAGCAATCAGCCCCAGCATTTT. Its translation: CASNESQGSNQPQHF.

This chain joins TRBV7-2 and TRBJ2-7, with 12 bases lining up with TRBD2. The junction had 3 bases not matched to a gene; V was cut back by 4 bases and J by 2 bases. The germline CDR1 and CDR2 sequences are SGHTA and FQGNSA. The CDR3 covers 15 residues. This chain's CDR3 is CASSSSGRATYEQYF. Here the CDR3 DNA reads TGTGCCAGCAGCTCTAGCGGGAGGGCCACCTACGAGCAGTACTTC.

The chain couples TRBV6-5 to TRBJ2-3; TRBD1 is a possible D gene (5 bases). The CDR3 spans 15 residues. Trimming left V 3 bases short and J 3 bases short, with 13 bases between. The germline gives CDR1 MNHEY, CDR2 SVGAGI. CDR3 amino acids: CASSYDSPITDTQYF. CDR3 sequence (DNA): TGTGCCAGCAGTTATGACAGCCCTATAACAGATACGCAGTATTTT.

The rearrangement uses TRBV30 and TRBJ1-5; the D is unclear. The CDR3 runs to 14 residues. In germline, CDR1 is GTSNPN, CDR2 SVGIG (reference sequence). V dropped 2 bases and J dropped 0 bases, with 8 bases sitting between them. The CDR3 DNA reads TGTGCCTGGAGTATGGCCCGTAGCAATCAGCCCCAGCATTTT. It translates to CAWSMARSNQPQHF.

The CDR3 region has the DNA TGTGCCAGTAGTATAGATAGGGAGTGGAGCAATCAGCCCCAGCATTTT. Amino acids: CASSIDREWSNQPQHF. This rearrangement joins TRBV19 to TRBJ1-5, with no clear D. CDR3 size: 16 residues. CDR1 and CDR2 from the germline V gene are LNHDA and SQIVND (reference sequence). Deletions cut 0 bases from V and 1 base from J, with 10 bases between.

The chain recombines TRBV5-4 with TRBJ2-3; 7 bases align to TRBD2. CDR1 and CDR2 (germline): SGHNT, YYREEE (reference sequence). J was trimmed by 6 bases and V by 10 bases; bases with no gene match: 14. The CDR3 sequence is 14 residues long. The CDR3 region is CAVSTAGAGDTQYF. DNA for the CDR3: TGTGCCGTCAGTACGGCGGGAGCAGGGGATACGCAGTATTTT. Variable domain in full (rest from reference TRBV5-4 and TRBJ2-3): ETGVTQSPTHLIKTRGQQVTLRCSSQSGHNTVSWYQQALGQGPQFIFQYYREEENGRGNFPPRFSGLQFPNYSSELNVNALELDDSALYLCAVSTAGAGDTQYFGPGTRLTVL.

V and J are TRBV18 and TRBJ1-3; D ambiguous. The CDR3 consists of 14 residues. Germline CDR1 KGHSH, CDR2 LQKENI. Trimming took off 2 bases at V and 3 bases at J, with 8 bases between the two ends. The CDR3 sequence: CASSPSAIGNTIYF. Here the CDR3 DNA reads TGTGCCAGCTCACCAAGCGCAATTGGAAACACCATATATTTT. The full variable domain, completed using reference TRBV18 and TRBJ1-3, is NAGVMQNPRHLVRRRGQEARLRCSPMKGHSHVYWYRQLPEEGLKFMVYLQKENIIDESGMPKERFSAEFPKEGPSILRIQQVVRGDSAAYFCASSPSAIGNTIYFGEGSWLTVV.

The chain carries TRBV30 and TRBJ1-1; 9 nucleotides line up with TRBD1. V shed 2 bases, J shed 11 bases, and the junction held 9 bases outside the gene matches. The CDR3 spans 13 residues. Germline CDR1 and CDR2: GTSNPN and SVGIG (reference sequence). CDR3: CAWSPGQGLNAFF. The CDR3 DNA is TGTGCCTGGAGTCCGGGACAGGGTTTGAATGCTTTCTTT. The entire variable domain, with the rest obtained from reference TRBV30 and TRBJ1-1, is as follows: SQTIHQWPATLVQPVGSPLSLECTVEGTSNPNLYWYRQAAGRGLQLLFYSVGIGQISSEVPQNLSASRPQDRQFILSSKKLLLSDSGFYLCAWSPGQGLNAFFGQGTRLTVV.

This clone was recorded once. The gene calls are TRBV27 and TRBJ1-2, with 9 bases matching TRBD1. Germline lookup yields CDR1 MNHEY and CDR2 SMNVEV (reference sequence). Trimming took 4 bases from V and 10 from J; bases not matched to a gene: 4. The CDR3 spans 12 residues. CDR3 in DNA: TGTGCCAGCAGTTCCGGACAGGGGCTCTACACCTTC. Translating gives CASSSGQGLYTF.

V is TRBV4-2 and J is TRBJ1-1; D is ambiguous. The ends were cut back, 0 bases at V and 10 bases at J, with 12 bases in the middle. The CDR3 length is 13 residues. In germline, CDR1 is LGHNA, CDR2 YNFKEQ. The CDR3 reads CASSQERFGRAFF. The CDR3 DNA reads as TGTGCCAGCAGCCAAGAACGGTTCGGTAGAGCTTTCTTT.

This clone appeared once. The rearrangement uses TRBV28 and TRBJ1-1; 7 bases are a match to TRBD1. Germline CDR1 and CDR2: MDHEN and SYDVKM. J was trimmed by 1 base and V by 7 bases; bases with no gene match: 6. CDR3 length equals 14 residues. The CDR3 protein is CASTNTGANTEAFF. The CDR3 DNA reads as TGTGCCAGCACCAACACAGGGGCGAACACTGAAGCTTTCTTT.

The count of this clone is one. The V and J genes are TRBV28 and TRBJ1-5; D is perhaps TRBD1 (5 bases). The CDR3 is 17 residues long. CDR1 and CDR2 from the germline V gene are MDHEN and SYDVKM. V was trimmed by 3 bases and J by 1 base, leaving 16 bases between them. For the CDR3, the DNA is TGTGCCAGCAGTTTCTTCATTCAAAAGGGGAGCAATCAGCCCCAGCATTTT. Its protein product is CASSFFIQKGSNQPQHF. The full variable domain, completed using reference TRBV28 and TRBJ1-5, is DVKVTQSSRYLVKRTGEKVFLECVQDMDHENMFWYRQDPGLGLRLIYFSYDVKMKEKGDIPEGYSVSREKKERFSLILESASTNQTSMYLCASSFFIQKGSNQPQHFGDGTRLSIL.

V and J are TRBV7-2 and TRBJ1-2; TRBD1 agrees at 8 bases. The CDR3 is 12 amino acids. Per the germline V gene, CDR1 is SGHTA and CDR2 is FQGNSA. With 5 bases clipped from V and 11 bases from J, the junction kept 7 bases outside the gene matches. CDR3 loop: CASSPGQGRYTF. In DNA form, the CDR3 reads TGTGCCAGCAGCCCTGGACAGGGAAGGTACACCTTC.

The DNA of the CDR3 is TGTGCCAGTATGACAGGGTGGGAAACTGAAGCTTTCTTT. This gives the protein CASMTGWETEAFF. J is TRBJ1-1 and V is TRBV19; 7 bases fit TRBD1. Losses at the gene ends were 7 bases for V and 5 bases for J; bases not matched to a gene: 7. CDR3 length: 13 residues. Germline V gene sequence: CDR1 LNHDA, CDR2 SQIVND (reference sequence).

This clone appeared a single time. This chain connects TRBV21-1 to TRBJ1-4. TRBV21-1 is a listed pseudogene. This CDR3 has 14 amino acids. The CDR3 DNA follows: TGTGCCAGCAGCAAAGGGGCGGGTTTTGAAAAACTGTTTTTT. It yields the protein CASSKGAGFEKLFF.